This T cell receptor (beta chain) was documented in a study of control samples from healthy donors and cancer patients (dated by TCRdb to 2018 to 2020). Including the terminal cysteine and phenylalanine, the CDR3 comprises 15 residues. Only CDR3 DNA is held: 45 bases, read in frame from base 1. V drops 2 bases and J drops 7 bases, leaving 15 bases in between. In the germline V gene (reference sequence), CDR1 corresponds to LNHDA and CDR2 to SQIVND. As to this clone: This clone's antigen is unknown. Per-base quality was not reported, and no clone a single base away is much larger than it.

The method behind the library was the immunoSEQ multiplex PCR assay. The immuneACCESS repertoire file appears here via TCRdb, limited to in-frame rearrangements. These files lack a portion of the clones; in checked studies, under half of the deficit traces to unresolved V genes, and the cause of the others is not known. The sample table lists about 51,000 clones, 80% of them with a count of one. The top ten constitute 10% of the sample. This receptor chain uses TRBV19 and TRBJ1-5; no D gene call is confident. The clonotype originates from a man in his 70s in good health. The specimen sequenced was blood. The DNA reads TGTGCCAGTAGTATAAAGTCCCTCTTCGAGCAGCCCCAGCATTTT. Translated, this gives CASSIKSLFEQPQHF. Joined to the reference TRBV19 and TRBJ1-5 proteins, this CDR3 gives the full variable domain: DGGITQSPKYLFRKEGQNVTLSCEQNLNHDAMYWYRQDPGQGLRLIYYSQIVNDFQKGDIAEGYSVSREKKESFPLTVTSAQKNPTAFYLCASSIKSLFEQPQHFGDGTRLSIL.